The 21 T cell receptor beta chains listed next were all sequenced from one sample in a study of cytomegalovirus exposure and HLA in healthy donors. Researchers ran the PCR with 60 Vbeta and 13 Jbeta primers. Profiling relied on immunoSEQ multiplex PCR, and the TCRdb table lists in-frame clones only, not all of them. This table holds about 130,000 clones, about three quarters found once. Sequenced input: PBMCs. The receptors here all came from a man aged 45-60 years in good health and CMV-seropositive.

This clone has just one count. The V call is TRBV5-6, the J call TRBJ2-3; 8 bases align to TRBD2. Unmatched junction bases numbered 5, after V lost 0 bases and J lost 5 bases. The CDR3 loop spans 15 amino acids. Germline lookup yields CDR1 SGHDT and CDR2 YYEEEE. CDR3 residues: CASSLVGGAEDTQYF. The CDR3 region has the DNA TGTGCCAGCAGCTTGGTCGGGGGGGCGGAAGATACGCAGTATTTT.

This clone was observed a few times. V and J are TRBV5-1 and TRBJ1-6; D unresolved. CDR1 is SGHRS, CDR2 YFSETQ, per germline. The germline V and J ends were trimmed by 2 bases and 8 bases, with 11 bases remaining between them. The CDR3 has 14 residues. The CDR3 DNA reads TGCGCCAGCAGCTTCGGGGTAATGGATTCACCCCTCCACTTT. Translated: CASSFGVMDSPLHF.

V is TRBV5-1 and J is TRBJ1-1, with D perhaps matching TRBD1 (6 bases). This CDR3 contains 14 residues. Germline V gives CDR1 SGHRS, CDR2 YFSETQ. V shed 0 bases and J shed 7 bases, with 13 bases lying between them. The CDR3 DNA sequence: TGCGCCAGCAGCTTGGAGGGGACACCCAGTGAAGCTTTCTTT. Translating it yields CASSLEGTPSEAFF. Full variable domain (missing parts from reference TRBV5-1 and TRBJ1-1): KAGVTQTPRYLIKTRGQQVTLSCSPISGHRSVSWYQQTPGQGLQFLFEYFSETQRNKGNFPGRFSGRQFSNSRSEMNVSTLELGDSALYLCASSLEGTPSEAFFGQGTRLTVV.

The chain recombines TRBV6-1 with TRBJ1-5; possible D gene TRBD1, 5 bases. The CDR3 has 15 amino acids. Germline V gives CDR1 MNHNS, CDR2 SASEGT. V was clipped by 5 bases and J by 7 bases, with 18 bases between them. The CDR3 loop reads CASSPTGAVQQPQHF. The CDR3 DNA is TGTGCCAGCAGTCCCACTGGGGCAGTTCAGCAGCCCCAGCATTTT.

In this sample, this clone turned up once. The CDR3 DNA sequence: TGTGCCACCGAGGGGGCCCCTAACTATGGCTACACCTTC. Translation: CATEGAPNYGYTF. This rearrangement joins TRBV15 to TRBJ1-2; 7 bases line up with TRBD1. This CDR3 region has 13 residues. J gave up 0 bases and V 8 bases, and 3 bases lay outside the gene matches. Germline CDR1 LNHNV, CDR2 YYDKDF (reference sequence). Supplemented by reference TRBV15 and TRBJ1-2, the full variable domain reads DAMVIQNPRYQVTQFGKPVTLSCSQTLNHNVMYWYQQKSSQAPKLLFHYYDKDFNNEADTPDNFQSRRPNTSFCFLDIRSPGLGDTAMYLCATEGAPNYGYTFGSGTRLTVV.

This chain joins TRBV10-3 and TRBJ2-1; TRBD1 might be the D (6 bases). The CDR3 sequence is 15 residues long. Deletions cut 0 bases from V and 9 bases from J, with 15 bases between. Germline V gene sequence: CDR1 ENHRY, CDR2 SYGVKD. CDR3 bases: TGTGCCATCAGTGAGTCGGCCCCAGGGGTAACTGAGCAGTTCTTC. Its protein product is CAISESAPGVTEQFF.

This chain connects TRBV15 to TRBJ2-5; no clear D. The ends were cut back, 4 bases at V and 11 bases at J, with 14 bases in the middle. Germline V lookup: CDR1 LNHNV, CDR2 YYDKDF (reference sequence). CDR3 size: 12 residues. In DNA form, the CDR3 reads TGTGCCACCAGCACCCCCCCCTCTCCGCAGTACTTC. Protein sequence: CATSTPPSPQYF.

V and J are TRBV27 and TRBJ2-7, with D tentatively TRBD2 (6 bases). The CDR3 has 16 amino acids. V lost 5 bases to trimming and J lost 4 bases, with 21 bases between them. The germline V gene encodes CDR1 MNHEY and CDR2 SMNVEV (reference sequence). The CDR3 is CASSGWAGQRTYEQYF. The CDR3, as DNA: TGTGCCAGCAGTGGGTGGGCGGGGCAGCGGACGTACGAGCAGTACTTC.

CDR3 sequence (DNA): TGTGCCACCAGCAGAGAAAGGGCGGGGGGGACAGATACGCAGTATTTT. It translates to CATSRERAGGTDTQYF. The chain has TRBV15 and TRBJ2-3, with 9 bases identical to TRBD2. V was pared by 0 bases and J by 3 bases, with 4 bases of the junction left unmatched. The length of the CDR3 is 16 residues. CDR1 and CDR2 (germline): LNHNV, YYDKDF (reference sequence). Filled out from reference TRBV15 and TRBJ2-3, the complete variable domain reads DAMVIQNPRYQVTQFGKPVTLSCSQTLNHNVMYWYQQKSSQAPKLLFHYYDKDFNNEADTPDNFQSRRPNTSFCFLDIRSPGLGDTAMYLCATSRERAGGTDTQYFGPGTRLTVL.

V gene TRBV19 combines with J gene TRBJ2-1; possibly TRBD1 for D (6 bases). CDR3 length: 15 amino acids. The germline V gene encodes CDR1 LNHDA and CDR2 SQIVND (reference sequence). Trimming shortened V by 7 bases and J by 2 bases, and 15 bases separated the two germline ends. The DNA of the CDR3 is TGTGCCAGTACTCTAGGCAGGGGCGCCTACAATGAGCAGTTCTTC. This sequence encodes CASTLGRGAYNEQFF.

V and J are TRBV25-1 and TRBJ1-1; D possibly corresponds to TRBD1 (5 bases). The CDR3 has 16 amino acids. V gave up 4 bases and J gave up 1 base, with 16 bases separating them. Looked up from germline, CDR1 is MGHDK and CDR2 is SYGVNS. The CDR3 DNA follows: TGTGCCAGCAGTGGCGACGCGGGACGGACGAACACTGAAGCTTTCTTT. Encoded protein: CASSGDAGRTNTEAFF.

The J gene is TRBJ1-6, the V gene TRBV10-1, with no clear D. Germline V gene data show CDR1 as WNHNN and CDR2 as SYGVQD (reference sequence). Deletions cut 0 bases from V and 8 bases from J, with 5 bases between. This CDR3 is built from 13 residues. CDR3 sequence reads: CASSESGDSPLHF. The CDR3 DNA follows: TGCGCCAGCAGTGAGTCCGGAGATTCACCCCTCCACTTT.

The CDR3 nucleotides read TGTGCCTGGAGTGTACACGATATATTGGCGGGAGTATATTCGCACCTAGCCAAAAACATTCAGTACTTC. Translated, it gives CAWSVHDILAGVYSHLAKNIQYF. V gene TRBV30 combines with J gene TRBJ2-4, with 7 bases identical to TRBD2. V lost 0 bases, J lost 0 bases, and 26 bases stayed unmatched. This CDR3 spans 23 amino acids. Germline V lookup: CDR1 GTSNPN, CDR2 SVGIG (reference sequence).

This chain joins TRBV19 and TRBJ2-7; 7 bases align to TRBD2. V shed 1 base and J 7 bases; nucleotides not matched to a gene: 10. CDR3 size: 15 residues. CDR1 LNHDA and CDR2 SQIVND come from the germline V gene (reference sequence). In DNA form, the CDR3 reads TGTGCCAGTAGTATAGGGAGTTACCCCGGGAGGGAGCAGTACTTC. As protein: CASSIGSYPGREQYF. The full variable domain, rest sourced from reference TRBV19 and TRBJ2-7, is DGGITQSPKYLFRKEGQNVTLSCEQNLNHDAMYWYRQDPGQGLRLIYYSQIVNDFQKGDIAEGYSVSREKKESFPLTVTSAQKNPTAFYLCASSIGSYPGREQYFGPGTRLTVT.

In DNA, the CDR3 is TGTGCCAGCAGCTCACACGGGACAGGATTCACAGATACGCAGTATTTT. As protein: CASSSHGTGFTDTQYF. The V gene is TRBV11-1, the J gene TRBJ2-3; TRBD1 aligns across 8 bases. This CDR3 contains 16 residues. Per the germline V gene, CDR1 is SGHAT and CDR2 is FQDESV (reference sequence). V dropped 4 bases and J dropped 2; count of bases not matched to a gene: 8.

This clone has a handful of counts. The genes are TRBV4-1 and TRBJ1-2; TRBD1 agrees at 7 bases. The V segment lost 5 bases and the J segment 3 bases; nucleotides outside the gene matches: 6. CDR1 and CDR2 from the germline V gene are MGHRA and YSYEKL. The CDR3 length is 14 residues. The CDR3 spells CASSIRDRDYGYTF. DNA of the CDR3: TGCGCCAGCAGCATCCGGGACAGAGACTATGGCTACACCTTC.

This clone was seen more than once but under ten times. The V and J genes are TRBV29-1 and TRBJ2-7; no reliable D call. Looked up from germline, CDR1 is SQVTM and CDR2 is ANQGSEA. V was cut by 5 bases and J by 6 bases, with 14 bases left in between. This CDR3 has 12 residues. CDR3 residues: CSVFDRKSEQYF. The CDR3 nucleotides are TGCAGCGTTTTCGATAGAAAGAGCGAGCAGTACTTC.

This clone was found once. The chain uses TRBV2 and TRBJ1-1; 7 bases align to TRBD1. CDR1 is SNHLY and CDR2 is FYNNEI in the germline V gene. V was pared by 6 bases and J by 5 bases, with 12 bases of the junction left unmatched. The CDR3 extends over 15 amino acids. In nucleotides, the CDR3 is TGTGCCAGCAGCGTTCAGGGGGTAAAGGCGACTGAAGCTTTCTTT. This sequence encodes CASSVQGVKATEAFF. The full variable domain, in which reference TRBV2 and TRBJ1-1 provide the parts outside the CDR3, is EPEVTQTPSHQVTQMGQEVILRCVPISNHLYFYWYRQILGQKVEFLVSFYNNEISEKSEIFDDQFSVERPDGSNFTLKIRSTKLEDSAMYFCASSVQGVKATEAFFGQGTRLTVV.

This CDR3 reads CASSPQGQGMGETQYF. In DNA form, the CDR3 reads TGTGCCAGCAGCCCCCAGGGACAGGGGATGGGAGAGACCCAGTACTTC. V is TRBV7-9 and J is TRBJ2-5; the match to TRBD1 covers 10 bases. The CDR3 extends over 16 amino acids. The germline CDR1 and CDR2 sequences are SEHNR and FQNEAQ (reference sequence). V lost 5 bases to trimming and J lost 4 bases; unmatched junction nucleotides: 10.

This chain uses TRBV5-6 with TRBJ2-5; 7 positions agree with TRBD1. After removal of 5 bases from V and 5 bases from J, the junction contained 12 bases not matched to a gene. The length of the CDR3 is 15 residues. Looked up from germline, CDR1 is SGHDT and CDR2 is YYEEEE. For the CDR3, the DNA is TGTGCCAGCAGTTCGAGGCAGGGGGTGGCGGAGACCCAGTACTTC. Its translation: CASSSRQGVAETQYF.

The V gene is TRBV6-1, the J gene TRBJ1-5, with D unclear. Germline V gene data show CDR1 as MNHNS and CDR2 as SASEGT. The V end lost 0 bases, the J end lost 0 bases, and 6 bases lay between the germline ends. CDR3 length equals 15 residues. This chain's CDR3 is CASSEAQHSNQPQHF. The CDR3 nucleotides read TGTGCCAGCAGTGAAGCACAGCATAGCAATCAGCCCCAGCATTTT.